One sample yielded the 5 T cell receptor beta chains listed below, sequenced in a study of technical replicates of blood from a few donors. Produced via immunoSEQ multiplex PCR; TCRdb's table is partial and in-frame only. The table shows roughly 48,000 clones, with 80% to 95% occurring only once. Sequencing was carried out using PBMCs. These receptors were taken from a human donor in good health. Some clones in this sample may be carry-over from other donors' samples.

This clone was recorded only once. The CDR3 here is CASGLPPNPSLLTEAFF. The CDR3 DNA sequence: TGTGCTAGTGGTTTGCCCCCAAATCCTAGTCTCCTCACTGAAGCTTTCTTT. The chain couples TRBV12-5 to TRBJ1-1; D gene uncertain. The germline gives CDR1 LGHNT, CDR2 FRNRAP. This CDR3 is 17 amino acids long. V lost 2 bases and J 4 bases, leaving 20 bases between the germline ends.

The J gene is TRBJ2-7, the V gene TRBV9, with TRBD1 as a possible D gene (6 bases). This CDR3 is built from 14 residues. V lost 4 bases to trimming and J lost 3 bases, with 14 bases between them. Germline V gives CDR1 SGDLS, CDR2 YYNGEE. The CDR3 region has the DNA TGTGCCAGCAGCCCCGGGACACTGGTCTACGAGCAGTACTTC. Its translation: CASSPGTLVYEQYF.

This clone was picked up one time. This chain uses TRBV5-5 with TRBJ2-7, with 7 bases identical to TRBD1. The length of the CDR3 is 13 residues. V was pared by 2 bases and J by 5 bases, with 4 bases of the junction left unmatched. The V gene's germline CDR1 is SGHKS and CDR2 YYEKEE (reference sequence). The CDR3 protein is CASSFGQAHEQYF. In DNA form, the CDR3 reads TGTGCCAGCAGCTTCGGACAGGCCCACGAGCAGTACTTC. The full variable domain, completed using reference TRBV5-5 and TRBJ2-7, is DAGVTQSPTHLIKTRGQQVTLRCSPISGHKSVSWYQQVLGQGPQFIFQYYEKEERGRGNFPDRFSARQFPNYSSELNVNALLLGDSALYLCASSFGQAHEQYFGPGTRLTVT.

This clone was counted a few times. The V call is TRBV4-3, the J call TRBJ2-7, with D maybe TRBD1 (5 bases). This CDR3 has 16 amino acids. Germline V gene data show CDR1 as LGHNA and CDR2 as YSLEER. Trimming stripped 0 bases from V and 0 bases from J, with 12 bases between. The CDR3 loop reads CASSQDPQTVSYEQYF. In nucleotides, the CDR3 is TGCGCCAGCAGCCAAGATCCCCAGACAGTCTCCTACGAGCAGTACTTC.

The chain has TRBV10-3 and TRBJ1-6; D is possibly TRBD1 (6 bases). This CDR3 has 13 amino acids. Germline assignment: CDR1 ENHRY and CDR2 SYGVKD. The V gene lost 11 bases and the J gene lost 6 bases, with 14 bases spanning the gap. The CDR3 here is CAAGGQFNSPLHF. Here the CDR3 DNA reads TGTGCCGCGGGGGGGCAGTTTAATTCACCCCTCCACTTT.